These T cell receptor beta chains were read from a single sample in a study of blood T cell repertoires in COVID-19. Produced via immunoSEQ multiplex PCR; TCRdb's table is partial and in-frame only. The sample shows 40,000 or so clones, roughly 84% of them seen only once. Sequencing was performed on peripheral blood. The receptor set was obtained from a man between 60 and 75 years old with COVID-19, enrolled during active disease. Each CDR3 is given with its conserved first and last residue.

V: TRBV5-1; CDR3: CASSLGTGPGPQHF
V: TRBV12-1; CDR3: CASSWRDSSSYEQYF
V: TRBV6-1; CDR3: CASSVKPGLAGGLSYNEQFF
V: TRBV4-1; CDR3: CASSQSTGDYEQYF
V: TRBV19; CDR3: CASSMPKTVSNEQFF
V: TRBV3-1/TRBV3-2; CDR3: CASSQMGGQGKTQYF
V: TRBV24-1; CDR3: CATSDAGGWTGELFF
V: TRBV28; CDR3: CASSPPTGYEGYTF
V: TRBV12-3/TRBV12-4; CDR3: CASSFRQGHGYTF
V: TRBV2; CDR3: CASSSGTGFLPQHF
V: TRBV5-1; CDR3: CASSLGLAGGLGPQFF
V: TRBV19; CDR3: CASSTGGPGRGPSSYEQYF
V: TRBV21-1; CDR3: CASSTSTGCYEQYF
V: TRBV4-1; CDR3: CASSQEAPGQGGRAFF
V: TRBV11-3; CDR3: CASSVDRLNGELFF
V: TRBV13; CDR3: CASSLPGTGGHNEQFF
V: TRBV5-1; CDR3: CASSTEGGRNSPLHF
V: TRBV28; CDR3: CASRPNYGTGNYEQYF
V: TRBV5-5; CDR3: CASSLSIYQPQHF
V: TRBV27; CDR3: CASSFEPSGGLYEQYF
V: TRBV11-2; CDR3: CASSLLSGKNTEAFF
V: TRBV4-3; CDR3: CASSHARGGDYGYTF
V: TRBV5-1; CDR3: CASRGTVTGELFF
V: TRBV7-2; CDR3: CASSPQDNYGYTF
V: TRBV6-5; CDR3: CASSFKETQYF
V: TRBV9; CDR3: CASTGTGASYGYTF
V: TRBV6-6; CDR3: CASSYSTVNYGYTF
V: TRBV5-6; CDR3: CASHRNAGNTIYF
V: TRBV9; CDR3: CASSPRSSYEQYF
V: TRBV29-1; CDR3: CSVVASGRRGNEQFF
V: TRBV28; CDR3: CASSLFQGETSPLHF